This T cell receptor beta chain originates from a study of blood T cell repertoires in COVID-19. Study background: The origin of the acute and convalescent COVID-19 samples was the United States, Italy and Spain. PBMCs, B-cell-depleted T cells, or T cells provided the cDNA or gDNA that made up the material.

Trimming removed 1 base at V and 2 bases at J, with 11 bases between. The CDR3 length is 15 residues. CDR1 and CDR2 (germline): MNHEY, SVGAGI. In Seattle, patients joined the study during active infection and were tracked longitudinally. In the study's own analysis: Quantification of nucleated cells was approximated via reference gene primer amplification. Profiled with immunoSEQ multiplex PCR; TCRdb holds only in-frame clones, not every one. The V and J calls and clone size are taken from that table; D and trimming were inferred from the DNA. The profile covers about 68,000 clones, with around 88% appearing a single time and approximately 5.8% taken by the ten largest.

Sequenced sample: peripheral blood. The source is a man at least 80 years old with COVID-19, enrolled during active disease. V is TRBV6-5 and J is TRBJ1-1, with unresolved D. CDR3 bases: TGTGCCAGCAGTTACTTCCAGGCCATAAACACTGAAGCTTTCTTT. Amino acids: CASSYFQAINTEAFF.